Only a few counts were recorded for the clone carrying this T cell receptor (beta chain). Antigen specificity is unknown. Using a J-beta primer mix together with a sample-barcoded 5' primer, a second PCR was run for about 6 to 11 cycles. A template-switch adaptor containing 12 random nucleotides labeled each cDNA molecule. TCRdb re-called the 5' RACE reads through MiXCR, storing one row per CDR3 protein. The sample shows about 1.4 million distinct CDR3 sequences, roughly 60% of them seen only once. This sample is drawn from a study of blood T cells in healthy people across ages. Whole-study findings and limits: In the absence of known donor CMV status, changes in expanded clonotypes were possibly confounded. Age showed a roughly linear inverse relationship with TCR beta diversity per million T cells.

This CDR3 is 13 amino acids long. V lost 6 bases, J lost 5 bases, and 4 bases stayed unmatched. Germline values: CDR1 SQVTM, CDR2 ANQGSEA. V and J are TRBV29-1 and TRBJ2-5; 12 bases agree with TRBD1. What was sequenced was blood. This clonotype was obtained from a man younger than 35 in good health. CDR3: CSVGTGGMETQYF. CDR3 nucleotide sequence: TGCAGCGTGGGGACAGGGGGCATGGAGACCCAGTACTTC.